What follows describes a single T cell receptor (beta chain). Its antigen is undetermined. The sample belongs to a study of shared clonotypes between healthy human individuals. Study-wide results and limits: Generation probabilities were higher for clonotypes shared across all four sorted-subset donors than for unshared ones.

The study ran the assay at deep level. Here immunoSEQ multiplex PCR was the method, and the copy in TCRdb shows in-frame clones only, minus some. This sample yields 1.4 million or so clones, of which approximately 98.5% are seen a single time; 0.36% belongs to the top ten. The V end was cut by 0 bases, the J end by 3 bases, with 9 bases between. Looked up from germline, CDR1 is WNHNN and CDR2 is SYGVQD (reference sequence). The CDR3 has 14 amino acids. In the CD4+ fraction, cells were divided into CD45RA+ naive and CD45RA-negative memory subsets. V is TRBV10-1 and J is TRBJ2-7; D gene ambiguous. The sequence was obtained from a man aged 25 to 40 in good health. The sample was naive CD4+ T cells sorted from blood. The subset: CD45RA+ positively selected. DNA of the CDR3: TGCGCCAGCAGTGAGTCAGGGAAAGTCTACGAGCAGTACTTC. It is translated as CASSESGKVYEQYF.